A single sample gave rise to the 11 T cell receptor beta chains below, sequenced in a study of cytomegalovirus exposure and HLA in healthy donors. TCRdb's copy holds only in-frame clones and misses some; the assay was immunoSEQ multiplex PCR. This table holds about 130,000 clones, roughly nine tenths found once. Sample: PBMCs. The source is a man aged 25 to 45 in good health and CMV-seronegative.

V gene TRBV9 combines with J gene TRBJ2-5; TRBD1 matches at 7 bases. The CDR3 extends over 14 amino acids. J gave up 1 base and V 0 bases, and 0 bases lay outside the gene matches. Looked up from germline, CDR1 is SGDLS and CDR2 is YYNGEE. The DNA for the CDR3 is TGTGCCAGCAGCGTAGGGGACAGCCAAGAGACCCAGTACTTC. Amino acids: CASSVGDSQETQYF.

This clone was counted once. The rearrangement joins TRBV6-4 to TRBJ2-1; 8 bases align to TRBD2. The CDR3 has 15 residues. Unmatched junction bases numbered 7, after V lost 2 bases and J lost 7 bases. Germline CDR1 and CDR2: MRHNA and SNTAGT. The CDR3 spells CASSDPAGVKNEQFF. The CDR3 nucleotides are TGTGCCAGCAGTGACCCAGCGGGGGTAAAGAATGAGCAGTTCTTC.

V usage is TRBV9 and J usage is TRBJ1-1; TRBD1 might be the D (5 bases). Germline CDR1 and CDR2: SGDLS and YYNGEE. CDR3 length: 13 residues. V was shortened by 4 bases and J by 6 bases, with 13 bases between the two germline ends. This CDR3 is CASSLGGAAEAFF. The CDR3 bases are TGTGCCAGCAGCCTCGGGGGTGCCGCTGAAGCTTTCTTT.

The chain is built from TRBV5-4 and TRBJ2-7; TRBD2 agrees at 16 bases. Losses at the gene ends were 4 bases for V and 6 bases for J; bases not matched to a gene: 7. The CDR3 has 16 residues. From germline, CDR1 is SGHNT and CDR2 YYREEE (reference sequence). CDR3 residues: CASSTGLAGGLGEQYF. CDR3 sequence (DNA): TGTGCCAGCAGCACGGGACTAGCGGGGGGGCTTGGCGAGCAGTACTTC.

The chain carries TRBV5-5 and TRBJ2-7; D not certain. Germline CDR1 is SGHKS and CDR2 is YYEKEE (reference sequence). Trimming left V 4 bases short and J 7 bases short, with 21 bases between. CDR3 length: 15 amino acids. The CDR3 DNA sequence: TGTGCCAGCAGCGACACCAAGTCCCTTCGGTGGGAGCAGTACTTC. It encodes CASSDTKSLRWEQYF.

This chain links TRBV5-4 with TRBJ2-5, with 9 bases lining up with TRBD1. The ends lost 4 bases at V and 5 bases at J; junction bases unmatched: 3. The germline V gene encodes CDR1 SGHNT and CDR2 YYREEE (reference sequence). This CDR3 contains 13 residues. The CDR3 reads CASSLQGAETQYF. CDR3 in DNA: TGTGCCAGCAGCCTACAGGGGGCGGAGACCCAGTACTTC.

The CDR3 here is CSVEWELIVDTQYF. The CDR3 coding sequence is TGCAGCGTTGAGTGGGAGCTGATCGTGGATACGCAGTATTTT. The chain combines TRBV29-1 with TRBJ2-3; a possible D gene is TRBD2 (5 bases). The germline V gene encodes CDR1 SQVTM and CDR2 ANQGSEA. This CDR3 region has 14 residues. V lost 3 bases and J 6 bases, leaving 16 bases between the germline ends.

The genes are TRBV27 and TRBJ1-1, with D possibly TRBD1 on 5 matching bases. CDR1 is MNHEY, CDR2 SMNVEV, per germline (reference sequence). The germline V and J ends were trimmed by 6 bases and 1 base, with 15 bases remaining between them. This CDR3 region has 15 residues. The CDR3 DNA sequence: TGTGCCAGCAGACTGGGACTAATGGGGAACACTGAAGCTTTCTTT. Translating it yields CASRLGLMGNTEAFF.

The V gene is TRBV6-5, the J gene TRBJ2-7, with D uncertain. There are 11 residues in the CDR3. Trimming removed 10 bases at V and 9 bases at J, with 16 bases between. The germline V gene has CDR1 MNHEY and CDR2 SVGAGI. CDR3 in DNA: TGTGCCACCCGCGAGTCTACGATGCAGTACTTC. As protein: CATRESTMQYF.

As to this clone: The junction does not match germline at one end; this may be a read error. The rearrangement links TRBV7-9 to TRBJ1-2; a weak D match, TRBD1 (5 bases). This CDR3 comprises 12 residues. Germline loops: CDR1 SEHNR, CDR2 FQNEAQ (reference sequence). The CDR3 nucleotides read TGTGCCAGCAGCTTATGGGGGGAATTTACCCCTTTC. It encodes CASSLWGEFTPF.

The chain links TRBV19 to TRBJ2-3, with TRBD1 matching 7 bases. The junction had 5 bases not matched to a gene; V was cut back by 3 bases and J by 2 bases. The CDR3 runs 15 residues. From germline, CDR1 is LNHDA and CDR2 SQIVND (reference sequence). CDR3 loop: CASSIWTGSTDTQYF. DNA of the CDR3: TGTGCCAGTAGTATTTGGACAGGCTCCACAGATACGCAGTATTTT.